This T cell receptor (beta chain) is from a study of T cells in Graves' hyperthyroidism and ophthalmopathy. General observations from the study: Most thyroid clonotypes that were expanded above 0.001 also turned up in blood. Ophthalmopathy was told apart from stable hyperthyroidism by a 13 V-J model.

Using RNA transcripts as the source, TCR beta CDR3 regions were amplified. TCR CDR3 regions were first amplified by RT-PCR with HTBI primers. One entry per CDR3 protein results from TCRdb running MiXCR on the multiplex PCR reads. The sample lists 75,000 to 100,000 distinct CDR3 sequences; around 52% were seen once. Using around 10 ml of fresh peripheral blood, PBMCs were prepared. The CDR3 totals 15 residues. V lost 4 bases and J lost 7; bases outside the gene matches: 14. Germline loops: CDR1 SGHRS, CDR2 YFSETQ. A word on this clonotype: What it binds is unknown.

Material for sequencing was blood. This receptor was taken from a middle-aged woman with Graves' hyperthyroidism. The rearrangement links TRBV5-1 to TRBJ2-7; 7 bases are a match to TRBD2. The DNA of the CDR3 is TGCGCCAGCAGCCGGGGGGACTACAACACCGGGGAGCAGTACTTC. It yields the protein CASSRGDYNTGEQYF. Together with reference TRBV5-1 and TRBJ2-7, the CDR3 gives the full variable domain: KAGVTQTPRYLIKTRGQQVTLSCSPISGHRSVSWYQQTPGQGLQFLFEYFSETQRNKGNFPGRFSGRQFSNSRSEMNVSTLELGDSALYLCASSRGDYNTGEQYFGPGTRLTVT.